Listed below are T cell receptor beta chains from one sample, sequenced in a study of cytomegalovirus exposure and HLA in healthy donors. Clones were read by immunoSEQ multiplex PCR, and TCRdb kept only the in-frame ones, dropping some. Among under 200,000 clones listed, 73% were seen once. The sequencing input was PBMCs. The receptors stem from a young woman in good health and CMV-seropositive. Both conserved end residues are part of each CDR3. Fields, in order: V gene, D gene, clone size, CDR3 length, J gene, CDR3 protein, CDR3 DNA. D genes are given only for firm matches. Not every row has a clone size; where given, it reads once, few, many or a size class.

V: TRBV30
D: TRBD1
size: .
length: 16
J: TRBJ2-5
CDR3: CAWSAPPTGVRETQYF
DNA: TGTGCCTGGAGCGCCCCCCCAACAGGGGTTCGAGAGACCCAGTACTTC

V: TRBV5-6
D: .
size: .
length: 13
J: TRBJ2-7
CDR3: CASSSVGVYEQYF
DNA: TGTGCCAGCAGCTCGGTCGGGGTCTACGAGCAGTACTTC

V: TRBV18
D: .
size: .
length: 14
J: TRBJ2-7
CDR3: CASSPLADSYEQYF
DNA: TGTGCCAGCTCACCACTGGCAGATTCCTACGAGCAGTACTTC

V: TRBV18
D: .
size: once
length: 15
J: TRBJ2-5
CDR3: CASSPRKAGKETQYF
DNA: TGTGCCAGCTCACCACGGAAGGCAGGGAAAGAGACCCAGTACTTC

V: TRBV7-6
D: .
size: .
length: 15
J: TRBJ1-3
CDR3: CASSLIRGTGNTIYF
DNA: TGTGCCAGCAGCTTAATTCGGGGGACTGGAAACACCATATATTTT

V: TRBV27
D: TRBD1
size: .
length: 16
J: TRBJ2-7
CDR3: CASTNWTGGMFYEQYF
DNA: TGTGCCAGCACCAATTGGACAGGGGGAATGTTCTACGAGCAGTACTTC

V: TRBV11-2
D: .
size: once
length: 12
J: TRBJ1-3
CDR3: CASSPSPDTIYF
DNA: TGTGCCAGCAGCCCAAGCCCTGACACCATATATTTT

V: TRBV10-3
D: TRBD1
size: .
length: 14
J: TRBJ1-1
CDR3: CAIRGTGENAEAFF
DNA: TGTGCCATCCGGGGGACAGGAGAGAACGCTGAAGCTTTCTTT

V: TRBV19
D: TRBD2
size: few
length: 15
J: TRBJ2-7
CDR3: CASSTTSESSYEQYF
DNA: TGTGCCAGTAGTACCACTAGCGAGAGCTCCTACGAGCAGTACTTC

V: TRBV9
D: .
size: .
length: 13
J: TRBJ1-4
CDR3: CARKGGGSEKLFF
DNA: TGTGCCAGAAAGGGGGGGGGAAGTGAAAAACTGTTTTTT

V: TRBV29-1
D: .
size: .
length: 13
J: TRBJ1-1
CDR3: CSVEDRLTPRVHF
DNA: TGCAGCGTTGAAGATCGTTTAACGCCCCGGGTACACTTT

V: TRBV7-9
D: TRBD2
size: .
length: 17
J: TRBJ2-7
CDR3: CSSSSTGTSVGVYEQYF
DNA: TGTTCCAGCAGCTCTACCGGGACTAGCGTGGGGGTTTACGAGCAGTACTTC

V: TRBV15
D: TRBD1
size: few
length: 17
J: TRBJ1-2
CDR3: CATSRDLGTGSNYGYTF
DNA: TGTGCCACCAGCAGAGACTTAGGGACAGGGAGTAACTATGGCTACACCTTC

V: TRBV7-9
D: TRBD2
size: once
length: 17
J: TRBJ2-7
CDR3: CASSPGLAGPVSYEQYF
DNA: TGTGCCAGCAGCCCAGGACTAGCGGGCCCGGTCTCCTACGAGCAGTACTTC

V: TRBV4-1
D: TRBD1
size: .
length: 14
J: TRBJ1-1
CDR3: CASSPGQGNTEAFF
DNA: TGCGCCAGCAGCCCCGGACAGGGGAACACTGAAGCTTTCTTT

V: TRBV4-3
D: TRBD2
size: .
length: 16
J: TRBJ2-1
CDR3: CASSQERLAGYNEQFF
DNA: TGCGCCAGCAGCCAAGAGAGGCTAGCGGGGTACAATGAGCAGTTCTTC

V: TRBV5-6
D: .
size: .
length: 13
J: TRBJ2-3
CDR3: CASSRQFTDTQYF
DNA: TGTGCCAGCAGCCGACAGTTTACAGATACGCAGTATTTT

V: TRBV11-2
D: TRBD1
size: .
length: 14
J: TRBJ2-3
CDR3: CASSYQGAADTQYF
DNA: TGTGCCAGCAGCTACCAGGGGGCCGCAGATACGCAGTATTTT

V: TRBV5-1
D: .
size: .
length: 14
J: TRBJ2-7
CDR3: CASRAIGNSYEQYF
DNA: TGCGCCAGCAGGGCGATCGGGAATTCCTACGAGCAGTACTTC

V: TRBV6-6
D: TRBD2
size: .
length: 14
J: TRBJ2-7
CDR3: CASSYGTGGDEQYF
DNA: TGTGCCAGCAGTTACGGGACGGGAGGGGACGAGCAGTACTTC

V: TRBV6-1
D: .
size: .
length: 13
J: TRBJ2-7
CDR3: CASSELTSYEQYF
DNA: TGTGCCAGCAGTGAATTGACAAGCTACGAGCAGTACTTC

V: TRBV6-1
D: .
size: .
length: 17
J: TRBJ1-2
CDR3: CASSETQWTDFNYGYTF
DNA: TGTGCCAGCAGTGAAACGCAATGGACGGACTTTAACTATGGCTACACCTTC

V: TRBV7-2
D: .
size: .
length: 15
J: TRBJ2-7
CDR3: CASSLAGGPLSEQYF
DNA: TGTGCCAGCAGCTTAGCGGGGGGGCCCCTCTCCGAGCAGTACTTC

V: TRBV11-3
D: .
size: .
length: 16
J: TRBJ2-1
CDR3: CASSYDGVGSYNEQFF
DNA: TGTGCCAGCAGCTACGACGGGGTAGGTTCCTACAATGAGCAGTTCTTC

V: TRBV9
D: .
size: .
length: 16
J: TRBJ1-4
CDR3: CASSVGRGGWNEKLFF
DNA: TGTGCCAGCAGCGTAGGCCGCGGAGGGTGGAATGAAAAACTGTTTTTT

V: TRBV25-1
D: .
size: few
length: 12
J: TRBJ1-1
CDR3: CASSDSGFEAFF
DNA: TGTGCCAGCAGTGATTCAGGATTTGAAGCTTTCTTT

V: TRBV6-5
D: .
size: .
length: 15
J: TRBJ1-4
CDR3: CASSYFGLANEKLFF
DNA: TGTGCCAGCAGTTACTTCGGGTTAGCTAATGAAAAACTGTTTTTT

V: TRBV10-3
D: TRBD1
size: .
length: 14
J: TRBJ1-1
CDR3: CAIKGTGQNTEAFF
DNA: TGTGCCATCAAGGGGACAGGACAGAACACTGAAGCTTTCTTT

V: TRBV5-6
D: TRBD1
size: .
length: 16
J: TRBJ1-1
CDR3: CASSFASTGGHTEAFF
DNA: TGTGCCAGCAGCTTCGCTTCGACAGGGGGCCACACTGAAGCTTTCTTT

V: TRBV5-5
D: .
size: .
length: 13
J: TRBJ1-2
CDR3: CASSLPGVGGYTF
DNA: TGTGCCAGCAGCTTGCCGGGGGTCGGAGGCTACACCTTC

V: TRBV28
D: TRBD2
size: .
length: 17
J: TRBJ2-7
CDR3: CASSLAVGTSGDYEQYF
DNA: TGTGCCAGCAGTTTAGCGGTCGGGACTAGCGGGGACTACGAGCAGTACTTC

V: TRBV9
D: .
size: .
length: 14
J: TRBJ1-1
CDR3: CASSVGESNTEAFF
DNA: TGTGCCAGCAGCGTAGGCGAAAGCAACACTGAAGCTTTCTTT

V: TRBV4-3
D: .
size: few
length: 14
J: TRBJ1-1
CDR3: CASSQDLADFEAFF
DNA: TGCGCCAGCAGCCAAGATCTTGCCGACTTTGAAGCTTTCTTT

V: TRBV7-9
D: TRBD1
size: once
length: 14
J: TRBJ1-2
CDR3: CASSSQRQGRGHTF
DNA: TGTGCCAGCAGCTCCCAGAGACAGGGGAGGGGCCACACCTTC

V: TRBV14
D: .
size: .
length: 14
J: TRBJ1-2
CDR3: CASSQDRAGYGYTF
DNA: TGTGCCAGCAGCCAAGATCGCGCGGGGTATGGCTACACCTTC